A single sample is the source of the 30 T cell receptor beta chains below, sequenced in a study of T cell repertoires in cytomegalovirus infection. TCRdb independently ran MiXCR on the reads; one entry per CDR3 protein. This table holds a few hundred thousand distinct CDR3 sequences, roughly a sixth found once. The material sequenced was PBMCs. The receptors originated from a human donor in good health (CMV status not recorded). Some clones in this sample may be carry-over from other donors' samples.

The chain has TRBV5-1 and TRBJ2-7, with D perhaps matching TRBD1 or TRBD2 (5 bases each). Trimming left V 0 bases short and J 5 bases short, with 12 bases between. The CDR3 is made up of 14 amino acids. In germline, CDR1 is SGHRS, CDR2 YFSETQ. The CDR3 bases are TGCGCCAGCAGCTTGGATCCAGGGAGCAACGAGCAGTACTTC. Protein product: CASSLDPGSNEQYF.

The chain recombines TRBV20-1 with TRBJ2-5; TRBD1 aligns across 10 bases. Losses at the gene ends were 4 bases for V and 5 bases for J; bases not matched to a gene: 10. This CDR3 comprises 15 residues. Germline loops: CDR1 DFQATT, CDR2 SNEGSKA (reference sequence). In nucleotides, the CDR3 is TGCAGTGCTAAGTCGGACAGGGGGAATCGGGAGACCCAGTACTTC. It yields the protein CSAKSDRGNRETQYF.

Comments on this clonotype: A much larger clone is a single base away; this may be a read error. The rearrangement links TRBV7-2 to TRBJ2-4; 10 bases match TRBD1. This CDR3 is built from 15 residues. The V gene's germline CDR1 is SGHTA and CDR2 FQGNSA. The CDR3: CASSLDRDRGDIQCF. CDR3 bases: TGTGCCAGCAGCTTAGACCGGGACAGGGGTGACATTCAGTGCTTC.

At least ten counts were recorded for this clonotype. This chain connects TRBV5-4 to TRBJ1-1; D is unresolved. Germline lookup yields CDR1 SGHNT and CDR2 YYREEE (reference sequence). V was clipped by 0 bases and J by 1 base, with 7 bases between them. This CDR3 has 14 residues. CDR3 sequence: CASSLDGKNTEAFF. In DNA form, the CDR3 reads TGTGCCAGCAGCTTGGATGGGAAGAACACTGAAGCTTTCTTT. Based on the CDR3 plus reference TRBV5-4 and TRBJ1-1, the full variable domain is ETGVTQSPTHLIKTRGQQVTLRCSSQSGHNTVSWYQQALGQGPQFIFQYYREEENGRGNFPPRFSGLQFPNYSSELNVNALELDDSALYLCASSLDGKNTEAFFGQGTRLTVV.

V usage is TRBV4-1 and J usage is TRBJ1-1; TRBD1 aligns across 7 bases. This CDR3 is built from 15 residues. The trim removed 5 bases at V and 5 bases at J, leaving 11 bases unmatched. Per the germline V gene, CDR1 is MGHRA and CDR2 is YSYEKL. CDR3 nucleotide sequence: TGCGCCAGCAGCGCGTCCGGGACAGATTTAACTGAAGCTTTCTTT. Residues: CASSASGTDLTEAFF.

The sample holds many counts of this clonotype. The V call is TRBV7-2, the J call TRBJ1-6; no clear D. The V gene's germline CDR1 is SGHTA and CDR2 FQGNSA. The V and J ends lost 6 bases and 4 bases respectively, with 10 bases between them. The CDR3 is 14 residues long. The CDR3 here is CASRGPGYNSPLHF. CDR3 nucleotide sequence: TGTGCCAGCAGGGGCCCGGGGTATAATTCACCCCTCCACTTT.

A few counts support this clonotype. The rearrangement uses TRBV20-1 and TRBJ2-1, with D tentatively TRBD1 or TRBD2 (5 bases each). This CDR3 contains 14 residues. V shed 5 bases and J shed 2 bases, with 13 bases lying between them. Per germline, CDR1 DFQATT and CDR2 SNEGSKA (reference sequence). The CDR3 loop reads CSAHRDGPYNEQFF. The CDR3 DNA follows: TGCAGTGCTCACCGGGACGGTCCCTACAATGAGCAGTTCTTC.

The chain has TRBV12-3 or TRBV12-4 and TRBJ1-2; D gene unclear. Trimming removed 3 bases at V and 2 bases at J, with 13 bases between. The CDR3 is made up of 15 amino acids. CDR3 in DNA: TGTGCCAGCAGTTTTACCGATGGGCTAAACTATGGCTACACCTTC. Its protein is CASSFTDGLNYGYTF.

Many counts were recorded for this clonotype. The chain carries TRBV7-6 and TRBJ2-1, with 7 bases fitting TRBD2. The CDR3 totals 15 residues. The ends lost 4 bases at V and 4 bases at J; junction bases unmatched: 7. The germline V gene has CDR1 SGHVS and CDR2 FNYEAQ. DNA for the CDR3: TGTGCCAGCAGCTCCGGGACTACGTCGTACAATGAGCAGTTCTTC. It codes for CASSSGTTSYNEQFF.

This clonotype showed up just a few times. The CDR3 here is CSARDSRQGVPEAFF. CDR3 nucleotide sequence: TGCAGTGCTAGAGATTCTCGCCAGGGCGTCCCTGAAGCTTTCTTT. This chain connects TRBV20-1 to TRBJ1-1; tentative D call: TRBD1 (5 bases). The germline gives CDR1 DFQATT, CDR2 SNEGSKA (reference sequence). Deletions cut 0 bases from V and 6 bases from J, with 17 bases between. The CDR3 loop spans 15 amino acids.

This clonotype appeared a few times. V gene TRBV7-6 combines with J gene TRBJ2-7, with 8 bases identical to TRBD1. The CDR3 runs 15 residues. After removal of 4 bases from V and 5 bases from J, the junction contained 10 bases not matched to a gene. Germline V gene data show CDR1 as SGHVS and CDR2 as FNYEAQ. The CDR3 DNA reads TGTGCCAGCAGCTCCGGACAGGGTATCTACCACGAGCAGTACTTC. Translated, it gives CASSSGQGIYHEQYF.

The chain joins TRBV27 to TRBJ2-2, with 14 nucleotides matching TRBD2. This CDR3 comprises 15 residues. The germline V gene has CDR1 MNHEY and CDR2 SMNVEV (reference sequence). V trimming: 6 bases; J trimming: 5 bases; junction bases outside the gene matches: 2. Here the CDR3 DNA reads TGTGCCAGCAGCTGGACTAGCGGGGGGACCGGGGAGCTGTTTTTT. Residues: CASSWTSGGTGELFF.

This clonotype was detected ten times or more. The chain uses TRBV7-8 and TRBJ2-2, with 11 bases matching TRBD2. The CDR3 runs to 16 residues. V was pared by 6 bases and J by 0 bases, with 3 bases of the junction left unmatched. The germline V gene has CDR1 SGHVS and CDR2 FQNEAQ. The chain's CDR3 is CASRELAGANTGELFF. The CDR3 DNA reads TGTGCCAGCAGGGAACTAGCGGGGGCGAACACCGGGGAGCTGTTTTTT.

The rearrangement uses TRBV19 and TRBJ1-1; 9 nucleotides match TRBD1. CDR1 LNHDA and CDR2 SQIVND come from the germline V gene (reference sequence). Unmatched junction bases numbered 13, after V lost 5 bases and J lost 3 bases. This CDR3 comprises 17 residues. The CDR3 protein is CASSLTGTGSGDTEAFF. The CDR3 DNA reads as TGTGCCAGTAGTCTAACCGGGACAGGGTCTGGTGACACTGAAGCTTTCTTT.

To note about this clonotype: This may come from a read error, since a much larger clone is one base off. This chain joins TRBV12-3 or TRBV12-4 and TRBJ2-4; 12 positions match TRBD1. The CDR3 spans 17 residues. The CDR3 loop is CASSFRDRGPAKNIQCF. The DNA for the CDR3 is TGTGCCAGCAGCTTCCGGGACAGGGGGCCGGCCAAAAACATTCAGTGCTTC.

This clonotype was seen only a few times. The genes are TRBV7-9 and TRBJ2-2; TRBD2 matches at 12 bases. Germline V gene lookup returns CDR1 SEHNR and CDR2 FQNEAQ (reference sequence). The ends lost 5 bases at V and 2 bases at J; junction bases unmatched: 3. CDR3 length: 16 residues. CDR3 region: CASSAGLAGNTGELFF. CDR3 coding DNA: TGTGCCAGCAGCGCCGGACTAGCGGGAAACACCGGGGAGCTGTTTTTT.

The chain couples TRBV28 to TRBJ2-4; TRBD1 might be the D (5 bases). The CDR3 extends over 12 amino acids. V lost 8 bases, J lost 3 bases, and 8 bases lay in between. Germline assignment: CDR1 MDHEN and CDR2 SYDVKM. CDR3 region: CASSDNKNIQYF. The CDR3 nucleotides are TGTGCCAGCTCGGACAACAAAAACATTCAGTACTTC. Variable domain in full (rest from reference TRBV28 and TRBJ2-4): DVKVTQSSRYLVKRTGEKVFLECVQDMDHENMFWYRQDPGLGLRLIYFSYDVKMKEKGDIPEGYSVSREKKERFSLILESASTNQTSMYLCASSDNKNIQYFGAGTRLSVL.

This clonotype was counted ten times or more. The chain carries TRBV7-9 and TRBJ1-2, with D maybe TRBD1 (5 bases). The CDR3 is made up of 15 amino acids. V was cut by 1 base and J by 5 bases, with 14 bases left in between. Germline lookup yields CDR1 SEHNR and CDR2 FQNEAQ (reference sequence). CDR3 in amino acids: CASSLDPGTAYGYTF. The CDR3 DNA follows: TGTGCCAGCAGCTTAGACCCCGGGACGGCTTATGGCTACACCTTC. The full variable domain, completed using reference TRBV7-9 and TRBJ1-2, is DTGVSQNPRHKITKRGQNVTFRCDPISEHNRLYWYRQTLGQGPEFLTYFQNEAQLEKSRLLSDRFSAERPKGSFSTLEIQRTEQGDSAMYLCASSLDPGTAYGYTFGSGTRLTVV.

Ten or more counts support this clonotype. This chain uses TRBV7-2 with TRBJ1-6; D is undetermined. The CDR3 length is 14 residues. Germline V gene lookup returns CDR1 SGHTA and CDR2 FQGNSA. Trimming removed 5 bases from V and 6 bases from J, with 11 bases in between. The CDR3 bases are TGTGCCAGCAGCATATCAGTACTTAATTCACCCCTCCACTTT. Its protein product is CASSISVLNSPLHF.

This clonotype has at least ten counts. This chain connects TRBV4-2 to TRBJ1-1; D gene unclear. This CDR3 spans 13 amino acids. Deletions cut 0 bases from V and 3 bases from J, with 5 bases between. Germline CDR1 reads LGHNA; CDR2 reads YNFKEQ. CDR3 loop: CASSQDLHTEAFF. The CDR3 DNA reads TGTGCCAGCAGCCAAGATCTTCACACTGAAGCTTTCTTT.

The chain has TRBV10-3 and TRBJ2-2, with D maybe TRBD1 (5 bases). Trimming pared 5 bases from V and 6 bases from J, leaving 13 bases between. Germline-derived CDR1 and CDR2 are ENHRY and SYGVKD. The CDR3 is made up of 14 amino acids. The CDR3 region is CAISTGSRAGELFF. CDR3 coding DNA: TGTGCCATCAGTACCGGGTCCAGGGCCGGGGAGCTGTTTTTT.

This clonotype has ten or more counts. The rearrangement links TRBV7-9 to TRBJ2-4, with a possible D match to TRBD2 (7 bases). Deletions cut 5 bases from V and 7 bases from J, with 18 bases between. CDR3 size: 15 residues. Germline V gene lookup returns CDR1 SEHNR and CDR2 FQNEAQ (reference sequence). CDR3 region: CASSATGLRGNIQYF. The CDR3 DNA is TGTGCCAGCAGCGCGACGGGACTAAGGGGGAACATTCAGTACTTC.

The V call is TRBV2, the J call TRBJ1-3, with D maybe TRBD1 (6 bases). V was cut by 8 bases and J by 3 bases, with 11 bases left in between. CDR1 is SNHLY, CDR2 FYNNEI, per germline. This CDR3 is built from 13 residues. In nucleotides, the CDR3 is TGTGCCAGCGGCGGGACATTTGGAAACACCATATATTTT. This translates into CASGGTFGNTIYF.

The chain is built from TRBV7-8 and TRBJ1-1; no reliable D call. Germline CDR1 SGHVS, CDR2 FQNEAQ. Trimming stripped 2 bases from V and 3 bases from J, with 16 bases between. The CDR3 consists of 16 residues. The chain's CDR3 is CASSLTTRAQDTEAFF. DNA of the CDR3: TGTGCCAGCAGCTTAACAACGAGGGCCCAGGACACTGAAGCTTTCTTT.

This clonotype was observed at least ten times. V usage is TRBV12-3 or TRBV12-4 and J usage is TRBJ1-2, with 7 bases that match TRBD1. Trimming cost V 3 bases and J 0 bases; bases outside gene matches: 13. The CDR3 runs to 18 residues. The CDR3 nucleotides are TGTGCCAGCAGTTTTCTGCCCGGACAGGTCCCTGCTAACTATGGCTACACCTTC. Translating it yields CASSFLPGQVPANYGYTF.

This clonotype has at least ten counts. CDR3: CASSLLHSYEQYF. CDR3 DNA sequence: TGTGCCAGCAGTTTACTCCACTCCTACGAGCAGTACTTC. V and J are TRBV12-3 or TRBV12-4 and TRBJ2-7, with D hard to call. Trimming left V 2 bases short and J 0 bases short, with 5 bases between. The CDR3 sequence is 13 residues long.

This clonotype came up a few times. This rearrangement joins TRBV7-9 to TRBJ2-7, with 11 bases fitting TRBD2. This CDR3 region has 15 residues. Germline values: CDR1 SEHNR, CDR2 FQNEAQ (reference sequence). V shed 0 bases, J shed 4 bases, and the junction held 2 bases outside the gene matches. The DNA of the CDR3 is TGTGCCAGCAGCTTAGCACTAGCGGGGGAATACGAGCAGTACTTC. Translating gives CASSLALAGEYEQYF.

The chain employs TRBV6-5 and TRBJ1-2, with D maybe TRBD1 (6 bases). Germline V gene sequence: CDR1 MNHEY, CDR2 SVGAGI. This CDR3 is built from 14 residues. V was cut by 5 bases and J by 4 bases, with 14 bases left in between. CDR3 residues: CASSLLMGAYGYTF. Here the CDR3 DNA reads TGTGCCAGCAGTCTTTTGATGGGGGCCTATGGCTACACCTTC.

This clonotype showed up just a few times. The rearrangement joins TRBV10-3 to TRBJ1-5; tentatively, D is TRBD1 (5 bases). Germline CDR1 ENHRY, CDR2 SYGVKD. The V and J ends lost 2 bases and 2 bases respectively, with 7 bases between them. The CDR3 length is 14 residues. The chain's CDR3 is CAISEGTGNQPQHF. The CDR3 DNA reads as TGTGCCATCAGTGAGGGGACGGGCAATCAGCCCCAGCATTTT.

The chain joins TRBV28 to TRBJ2-4, with TRBD1 matching over 7 bases. This CDR3 is 14 amino acids long. The V gene end was trimmed by 9 bases and the J gene end by 8 bases; junction bases not matched to a gene: 13. Germline V gene lookup returns CDR1 MDHEN and CDR2 SYDVKM. CDR3 coding DNA: TGTGCCAGTTCCGGGACAGTTTCGATAGACATTCAGTACTTC. Residues: CASSGTVSIDIQYF. Based on the CDR3 plus reference TRBV28 and TRBJ2-4, the full variable domain is DVKVTQSSRYLVKRTGEKVFLECVQDMDHENMFWYRQDPGLGLRLIYFSYDVKMKEKGDIPEGYSVSREKKERFSLILESASTNQTSMYLCASSGTVSIDIQYFGAGTRLSVL.